The 7 T cell receptor beta chains listed next were all sequenced from one sample in a study of T cell repertoires in cytomegalovirus infection (dated by TCRdb to about 2019). Which antigens these TCRs recognize remains unknown. Sequencing was carried out with an Illumina HiSeq 1500. TCRdb trimmed public reads at Q25 via fastp, called clones via MiXCR and kept in-frame beta chains. Identical CDR3 protein sequences are pooled into one entry, listed with their most common genes and DNA. The sample contains a few hundred thousand distinct CDR3 sequences, approximately 22% of them found a single time. About 21% of the sample goes to the ten largest clones. This specimen's treatment or condition label, interpreted: in vitro stimulation with specific CMV peptide epitopes to enrich CMV-specific T cells. The specimen was cultured PBMCs, collected from culture after CMV antigen stimulation. All receptors derive from a human donor in good health (CMV status not recorded). Some clones in this sample may be carry-over from other donors' samples.

In its sample, this clonotype was seen a few times. V and J are TRBV29-1 and TRBJ1-2; unclear D gene. V was clipped by 1 base and J by 2 bases, with 2 bases between them. Germline CDR1 reads SQVTM; CDR2 reads ANQGSEA. CDR3 length: 11 amino acids. The CDR3 protein is CSVEGNYGYTF. The CDR3 coding sequence is TGCAGCGTTGAAGGGAACTATGGCTACACCTTC.

The J gene is TRBJ2-1, the V gene TRBV6-7; the D call may be TRBD1 or TRBD2 (5 bases each). TRBV6-7 qualifies as an ORF whose function is uncertain. With 10 bases removed from V and 0 bases from J, the gap between germline ends came to 28 bases. This CDR3 comprises 19 residues. This chain's CDR3 is CATYRTSGLAKSSYNEQFF. The CDR3 DNA is TGTGCCACCTACAGAACATCGGGGCTAGCAAAGAGCTCCTACAATGAGCAGTTCTTC.

This chain links TRBV7-2 with TRBJ2-5, with D possibly matching TRBD2 (6 bases). CDR1 is SGHTA and CDR2 is FQGNSA in the germline V gene. V lost 3 bases and J lost 3, with 14 bases in between. This CDR3 region has 15 residues. The CDR3, as DNA: TGTGCCAGCAGCTTTTTCCAAGGGACTGAAGAGACCCAGTACTTC. Its protein product is CASSFFQGTEETQYF.

This clonotype occurred a few times. This chain links TRBV27 with TRBJ2-3, with 8 bases fitting TRBD2. The trim removed 2 bases at V and 4 bases at J, leaving 11 bases unmatched. Germline CDR1 and CDR2: MNHEY and SMNVEV (reference sequence). The CDR3 consists of 17 residues. The CDR3 region has the DNA TGTGCCAGCAGTTTACATGGGGAAGCGGGAGCGGCAGATACGCAGTATTTT. Translation gives CASSLHGEAGAADTQYF.

This clonotype has a count of ten or more. The chain uses TRBV7-2 and TRBJ1-5, with 8 bases fitting TRBD1. Germline V gene lookup returns CDR1 SGHTA and CDR2 FQGNSA. The V segment lost 5 bases and the J segment 6 bases; nucleotides outside the gene matches: 9. CDR3 length: 15 amino acids. The CDR3 loop is CASSTRTGLAQPQHF. CDR3 nucleotide sequence: TGTGCCAGCAGCACCCGGACAGGGCTTGCTCAGCCCCAGCATTTT.

Ten or more counts support this clonotype. J is TRBJ2-1 and V is TRBV7-2; 8 nucleotides agree with TRBD1. The V and J ends lost 1 base and 4 bases, in that order; junction bases with no gene match: 3. CDR3 length equals 15 residues. Germline V gene data show CDR1 as SGHTA and CDR2 as FQGNSA. The CDR3 is CASSLEQGAYNEQFF. As DNA, the CDR3 is TGTGCCAGCAGCTTAGAGCAGGGGGCGTACAATGAGCAGTTCTTC.

This clonotype has just a few counts. This chain uses TRBV28 with TRBJ2-1; perhaps TRBD2 as D (6 bases). Trimming removed 6 bases at V and 2 bases at J, with 23 bases between. The CDR3 consists of 18 residues. CDR1 MDHEN and CDR2 SYDVKM come from the germline V gene. CDR3 nucleotides: TGTGCCAGCAGGGGGGAGAGACGGGGGAGCTCTGCCTACAATGAGCAGTTCTTC. Amino acids: CASRGERRGSSAYNEQFF.